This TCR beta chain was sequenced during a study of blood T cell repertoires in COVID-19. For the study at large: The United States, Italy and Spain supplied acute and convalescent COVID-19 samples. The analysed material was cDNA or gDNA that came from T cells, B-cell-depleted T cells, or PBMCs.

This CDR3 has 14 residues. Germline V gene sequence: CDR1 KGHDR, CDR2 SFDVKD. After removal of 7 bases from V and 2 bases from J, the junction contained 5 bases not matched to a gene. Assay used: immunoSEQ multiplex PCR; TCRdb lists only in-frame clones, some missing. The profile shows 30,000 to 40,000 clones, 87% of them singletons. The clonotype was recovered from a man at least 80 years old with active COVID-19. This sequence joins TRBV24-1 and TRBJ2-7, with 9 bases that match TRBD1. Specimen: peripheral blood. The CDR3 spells CATSRTGATYEQYF. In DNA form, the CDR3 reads TGTGCCACCAGCCGGACAGGGGCCACCTACGAGCAGTACTTC.